This TCR beta chain was recovered during a study of shared clonotypes between healthy human individuals (TCRdb year 2020). Context from the whole study: The cohort included a few men and a couple of women between 18 and 49 years of age. Blood TCR repertoires of roughly five healthy adults were deeply sequenced to estimate repertoire size and the extent of clonotype sharing between individuals. For each donor, CD4 naive and CD4 memory were each run on three plates, CD8 naive on two plates, and CD8 memory on one plate. Leukapheresis yielded between about 0.85 and 9.5 billion PBMCs per donor. Libraries were prepared and TCR repertoires were sequenced by different laboratories using diverse techniques, in order to increase sequencing depth and limit assay-specific biases.

The paper's findings and limits, for the study overall: Compared with non-shared clonotypes, clonotypes shared by all four sorted-subset donors had higher generation probabilities. Larger estimated clonotype richness was generally found for naive subsets than for memory subsets. Incomplete sequencing was indicated by rarefaction of sorted-subset datasets, despite the large sequencing depth. Sharing across a few donors was observed for around 4.8% of naive CD4, less than 4% of naive CD8, over 2% of memory CD4, and about 0.38% of memory CD8 clonotypes. Sampling was limited to blood, and TCR repertoires in tissue likely differ from TCR repertoires in blood. Pairwise subsampling indicated that sequencing depth was expected to affect the degree of clonotype sharing among donors. Because the study included a small number of donors, the genetic and exposure-history diversity represented was limited.

The donors were healthy, HIV-negative adults with no recently reported acute infections or vaccinations. Only Caucasian adults living in Nashville, Tennessee, USA were represented among the donors. CD4+ T cells were enriched by magnetic negative selection, after which naive cells were positively selected on CD45RA and the negative fraction was taken as the memory subset. After blood collection by leukapheresis, PBMCs were isolated using Ficoll-Histopaque density gradient centrifugation and then cryopreserved in the vapor phase of liquid nitrogen. Analytical flow cytometry was used to check the purity and quantity of each magnetically sorted T cell population. From each sorted fraction, genomic DNA was isolated and quantified by UV absorbance on a Nanodrop 2000c. V is reduced by 3 bases and J by 4 bases, leaving a spacing of 16 bases between them. CDR1 and CDR2, looked up from the germline V gene (reference sequence), are LNHDA and SQIVND. From its cysteine to its phenylalanine, the CDR3 spans 17 amino acids. Solely the CDR3 DNA is kept, with 51 bases framed from the first base.

TCR CDR3 regions were amplified from genomic DNA by multiplex PCR using the deep immunoSEQ assay. For each cell subset, the extracted genomic DNA was distributed evenly across all wells of several immunoSEQ 96-well plates, and each plate served as one replicate. For sorted subsets, 200 to 250 ng genomic DNA, equal to tens of thousands of T cell genomes, was loaded into each replicate PCR. Purified libraries were measured with a Qubit 3.0 fluorometer, size-checked on a Bioanalyzer 2100, and measured again with the KAPA Library Quantification kit. A separate single-read 150-cycle Illumina NextSeq 550 flow cell was used to sequence each immunoSEQ 96-well plate. Regarding the original processing steps: Because the immunoSEQ output held only junctional sequences and lacked quality scores, the filtering could not match the filtering applied to full-length reads. Sequences were annotated with PyIR, a Python wrapper for IgBLAST v1.9, and V/J genes and CDR3 were assigned using IMGT germline references. Reads were removed for weak V/J assignments (E-value above 1e-6), missing CDR3, stop codons, out-of-frame junctions, or ambiguous translated residues. V3J clonotypes were defined by identical inferred V gene, J gene, and CDR3 amino acid sequence. To compute the percentage overlap between repertoires, the number of shared unique clonotypes was divided by the size of the smaller repertoire. Three approaches were used to assess repertoire richness: RTK rarefaction, the Chao1 estimator, and Recon v2.1 estimates of unobserved clonotypes. OLGA was used to compute generation probabilities for all TCRbeta clonotypes that the gDNA method yielded from a handful of donors. TCRdb re-hosts the immuneACCESS table, in-frame sequences only. Its copies lack some clones; in the studies checked, an unresolved V gene accounts for under half of them, and the cause for the rest is not known. That table furnishes V, J and clone size, whereas the DNA furnished D and trimming. For this sample the table gives about 1 million clones, of which roughly 70% were detected only once. Of the sample, about 1.5% falls within the top ten clones.

This clone was seen more than once but under ten times. The antigen it binds to is not known. Base qualities are not recorded, but no much larger clone differs from it by a single base. This receptor was obtained from a young man in good health. Sequencing was performed on memory CD4+ T cells sorted from blood. The cell subset or site label, read with the paper, signifies: CD45RA-negative fraction. This chain is built from TRBV19 and TRBJ1-6, with no confident D gene call. The CDR3 has the sequence CASSIAGPRLYNSPLHF. The DNA is TGTGCCAGTAGTATTGCAGGCCCGAGATTGTATAATTCACCCCTCCACTTT.